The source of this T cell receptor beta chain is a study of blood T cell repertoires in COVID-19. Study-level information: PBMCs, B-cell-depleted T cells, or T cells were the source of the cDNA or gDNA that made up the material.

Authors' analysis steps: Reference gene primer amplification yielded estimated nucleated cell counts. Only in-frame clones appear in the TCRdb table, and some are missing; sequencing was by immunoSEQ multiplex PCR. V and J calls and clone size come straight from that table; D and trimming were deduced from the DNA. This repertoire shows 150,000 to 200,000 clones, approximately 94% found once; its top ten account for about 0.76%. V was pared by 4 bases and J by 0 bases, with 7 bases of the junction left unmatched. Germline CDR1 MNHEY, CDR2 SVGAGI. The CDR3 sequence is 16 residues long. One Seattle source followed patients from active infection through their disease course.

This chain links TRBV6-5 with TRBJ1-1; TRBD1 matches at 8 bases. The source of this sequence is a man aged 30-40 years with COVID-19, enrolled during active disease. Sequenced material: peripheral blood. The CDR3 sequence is CASSSGQGVLNTEAFF. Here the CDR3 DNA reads TGTGCCAGCAGTTCTGGACAGGGAGTTTTGAACACTGAAGCTTTCTTT.